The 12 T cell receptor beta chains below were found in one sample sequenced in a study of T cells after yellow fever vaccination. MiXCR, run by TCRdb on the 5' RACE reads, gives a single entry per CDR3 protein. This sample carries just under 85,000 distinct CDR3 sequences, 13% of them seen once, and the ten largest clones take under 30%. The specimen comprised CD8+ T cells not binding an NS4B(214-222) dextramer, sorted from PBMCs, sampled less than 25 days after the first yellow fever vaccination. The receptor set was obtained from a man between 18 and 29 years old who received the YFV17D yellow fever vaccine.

CDR3 bases: TGCGCCAGCAGCTTAGAGGGGGGAGTCCAAGAGACCCAGTACTTC. This sequence encodes CASSLEGGVQETQYF. The chain carries TRBV5-1 and TRBJ2-5; D is possibly TRBD1 or TRBD2 (6 bases each). V was cut by 2 bases and J by 1 base, with 12 bases left in between. Germline V gene data show CDR1 as SGHRS and CDR2 as YFSETQ. This CDR3 is 15 amino acids long.

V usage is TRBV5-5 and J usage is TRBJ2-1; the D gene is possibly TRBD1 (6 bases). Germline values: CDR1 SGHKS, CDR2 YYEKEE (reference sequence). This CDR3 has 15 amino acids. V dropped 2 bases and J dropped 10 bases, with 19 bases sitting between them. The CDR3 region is CASSFSGRVGHEQFF. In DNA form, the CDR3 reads TGTGCCAGCAGCTTCTCGGGGAGAGTGGGACACGAGCAGTTCTTC.

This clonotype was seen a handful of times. The chain's CDR3 is CSAVAGALNTGELFF. CDR3 coding DNA: TGCAGTGCCGTCGCCGGGGCTCTGAACACCGGGGAGCTGTTTTTT. V usage is TRBV20-1 and J usage is TRBJ2-2; TRBD1 or TRBD2 may be the D gene (5 bases each). The CDR3 has 15 amino acids. V lost 6 bases and J lost 1, with 15 bases in between. Germline V gene lookup returns CDR1 DFQATT and CDR2 SNEGSKA (reference sequence).

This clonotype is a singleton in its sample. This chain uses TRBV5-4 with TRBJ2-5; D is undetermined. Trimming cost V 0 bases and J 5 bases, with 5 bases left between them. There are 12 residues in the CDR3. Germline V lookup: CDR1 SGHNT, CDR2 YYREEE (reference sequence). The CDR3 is CASSLGSETQYF. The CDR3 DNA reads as TGTGCCAGCAGCTTGGGTTCTGAGACCCAGTACTTC.

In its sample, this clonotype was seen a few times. CDR3 bases: TGCAGTGCTAGAGATCTCAGGAACACCGGGGAGCTGTTTTTT. Translated: CSARDLRNTGELFF. V gene TRBV20-1 combines with J gene TRBJ2-2; D gene ambiguous. Germline lookup yields CDR1 DFQATT and CDR2 SNEGSKA (reference sequence). The V end was cut by 0 bases, the J end by 1 base, with 6 bases between. This CDR3 has 14 residues.

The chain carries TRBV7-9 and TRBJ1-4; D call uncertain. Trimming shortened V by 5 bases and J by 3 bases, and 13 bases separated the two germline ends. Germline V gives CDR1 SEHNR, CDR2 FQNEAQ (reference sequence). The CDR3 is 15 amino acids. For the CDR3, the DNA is TGTGCCAGCAGCCCCCCGGGCAGGCCTAATGAAAAACTGTTTTTT. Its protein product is CASSPPGRPNEKLFF.

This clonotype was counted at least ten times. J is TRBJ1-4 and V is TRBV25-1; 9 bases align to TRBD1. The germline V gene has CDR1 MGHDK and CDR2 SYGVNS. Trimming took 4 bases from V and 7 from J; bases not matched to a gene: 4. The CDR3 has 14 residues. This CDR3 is CASSGDREVEKLFF. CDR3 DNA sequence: TGTGCCAGCAGTGGGGACAGGGAGGTTGAAAAACTGTTTTTT.

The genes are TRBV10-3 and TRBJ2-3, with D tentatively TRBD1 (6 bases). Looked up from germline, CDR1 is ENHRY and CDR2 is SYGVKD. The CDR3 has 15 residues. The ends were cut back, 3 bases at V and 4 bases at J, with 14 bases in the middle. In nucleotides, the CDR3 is TGTGCCATCAGTGACCCCGGGACAAATCCAGATACGCAGTATTTT. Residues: CAISDPGTNPDTQYF.

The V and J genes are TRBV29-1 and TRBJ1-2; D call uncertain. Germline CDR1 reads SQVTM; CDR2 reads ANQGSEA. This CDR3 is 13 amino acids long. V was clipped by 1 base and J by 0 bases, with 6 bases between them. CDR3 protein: CSVEVASNYGYTF. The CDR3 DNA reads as TGCAGCGTTGAAGTTGCATCTAACTATGGCTACACCTTC.

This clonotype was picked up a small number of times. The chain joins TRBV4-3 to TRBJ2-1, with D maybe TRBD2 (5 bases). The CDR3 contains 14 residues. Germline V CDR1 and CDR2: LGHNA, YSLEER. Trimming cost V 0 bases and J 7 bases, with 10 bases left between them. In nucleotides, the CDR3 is TGCGCCAGCAGCCAAGATGGGAGCGTTAATGAGCAGTTCTTC. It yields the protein CASSQDGSVNEQFF.

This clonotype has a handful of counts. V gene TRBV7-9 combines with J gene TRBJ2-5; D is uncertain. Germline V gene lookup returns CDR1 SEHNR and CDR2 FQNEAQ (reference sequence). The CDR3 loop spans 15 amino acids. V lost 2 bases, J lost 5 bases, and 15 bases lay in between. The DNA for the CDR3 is TGTGCCAGCAGCTTATCCCCGGGCCCCTCGGAGACCCAGTACTTC. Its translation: CASSLSPGPSETQYF.

Here the CDR3 DNA reads TGTGCCAGCAGCCCCCGGAGCGGAAACACAGATACGCAGTATTTT. It yields the protein CASSPRSGNTDTQYF. The chain has TRBV7-2 and TRBJ2-3; tentatively, D is TRBD2 (5 bases). Trimming took 5 bases from V and 2 from J, leaving 14 bases between them. The CDR3 has 15 amino acids. Germline loops: CDR1 SGHTA, CDR2 FQGNSA.